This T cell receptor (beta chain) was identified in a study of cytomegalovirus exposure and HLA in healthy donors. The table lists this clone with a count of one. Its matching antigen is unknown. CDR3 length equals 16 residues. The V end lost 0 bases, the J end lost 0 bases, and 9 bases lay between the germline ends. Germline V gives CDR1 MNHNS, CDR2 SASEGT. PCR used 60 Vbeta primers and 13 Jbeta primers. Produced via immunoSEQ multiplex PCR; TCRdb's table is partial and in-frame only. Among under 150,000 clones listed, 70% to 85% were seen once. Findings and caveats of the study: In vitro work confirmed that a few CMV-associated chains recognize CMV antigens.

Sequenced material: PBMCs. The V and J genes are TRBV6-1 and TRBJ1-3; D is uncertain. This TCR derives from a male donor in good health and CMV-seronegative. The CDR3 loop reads CASSEADTYSGNTIYF. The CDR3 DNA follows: TGTGCCAGCAGTGAAGCCGATACATACTCTGGAAACACCATATATTTT.